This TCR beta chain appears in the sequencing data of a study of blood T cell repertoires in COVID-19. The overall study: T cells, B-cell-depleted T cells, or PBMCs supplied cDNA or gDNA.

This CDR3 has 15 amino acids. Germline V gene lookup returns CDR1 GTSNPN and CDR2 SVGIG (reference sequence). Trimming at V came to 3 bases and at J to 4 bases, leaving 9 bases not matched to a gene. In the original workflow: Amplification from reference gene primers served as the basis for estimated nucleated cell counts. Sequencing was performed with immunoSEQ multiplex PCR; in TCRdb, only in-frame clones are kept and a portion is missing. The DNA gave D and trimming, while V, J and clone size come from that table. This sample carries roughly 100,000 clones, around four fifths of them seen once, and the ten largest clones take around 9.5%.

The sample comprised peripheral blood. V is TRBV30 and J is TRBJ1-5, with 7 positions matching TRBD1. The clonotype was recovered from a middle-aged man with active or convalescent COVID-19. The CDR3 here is CAWSPGQTTNQPQHF. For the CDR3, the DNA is TGTGCCTGGAGCCCGGGACAGACTACAAATCAGCCCCAGCATTTT. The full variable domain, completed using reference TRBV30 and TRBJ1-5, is SQTIHQWPATLVQPVGSPLSLECTVEGTSNPNLYWYRQAAGRGLQLLFYSVGIGQISSEVPQNLSASRPQDRQFILSSKKLLLSDSGFYLCAWSPGQTTNQPQHFGDGTRLSIL.